These 14 T cell receptor beta chains were all obtained from the same sample, sequenced in a study of blood T cell repertoires in COVID-19 (dated by TCRdb to about 2020). The library relied on the immunoSEQ multiplex PCR assay. TCRdb took this table from immuneACCESS and kept in-frame rearrangements with V and J called. Such tables lack part of the clones; where checked against another copy, unresolved V genes explain under half of the gap, and the rest is unexplained. In this sample the table shows 150,000 to 200,000 clones, around 84% of which occur a single time. The ten largest account for 13% to 15% of the sample. Sequences were obtained from PBMCs or T cells enriched from blood (not recorded which). The receptors stem from a man between 45 and 60 years old who had recovered from COVID-19.

The rearrangement joins TRBV9 to TRBJ1-2; D is unresolved. Trimming took 0 bases from V and 7 from J, leaving 22 bases between them. Germline CDR1 is SGDLS and CDR2 is YYNGEE. This CDR3 comprises 17 residues. The CDR3 DNA is TGTGCCAGCAGCGTAGCTCCAATGGGGTCTATCGCGGGTGGCTACACCTTC. It specifies CASSVAPMGSIAGGYTF.

The chain is built from TRBV27 and TRBJ1-6, with TRBD1 matching 7 bases. V was clipped by 6 bases and J by 4 bases; unmatched bases: 9. The CDR3 sequence is 16 residues long. CDR1 is MNHEY, CDR2 SMNVEV, per germline (reference sequence). The DNA of the CDR3 is TGTGCCAGCAGAATCGCCGGGACAGTTTATAATTCACCCCTCCACTTT. Translated, it gives CASRIAGTVYNSPLHF.

V gene TRBV5-4 combines with J gene TRBJ1-1; D remains ambiguous. The CDR3 spans 14 residues. Germline values: CDR1 SGHNT, CDR2 YYREEE (reference sequence). Trimming removed 0 bases at V and 1 base at J, with 7 bases between. Written as DNA, the CDR3 is TGTGCCAGCAGCTTGGTCCTAGGGAACACTGAAGCTTTCTTT. Translating it yields CASSLVLGNTEAFF.

This clone appeared a few times. The V gene is TRBV12-5, the J gene TRBJ2-1; a possible D gene is TRBD1 (6 bases). The CDR3 is made up of 13 amino acids. Germline CDR1 is LGHNT and CDR2 is FRNRAP. Trimming stripped 3 bases from V and 5 bases from J, with 8 bases between. The CDR3 sequence is CASGLQGDNEQFF. The DNA of the CDR3 is TGTGCTAGTGGTTTACAGGGTGACAATGAGCAGTTCTTC.

This rearrangement joins TRBV24-1 to TRBJ2-1; D not certain. V shed 0 bases and J shed 10 bases, with 12 bases lying between them. CDR1 is KGHDR and CDR2 is SFDVKD in the germline V gene. This CDR3 has 14 amino acids. The CDR3 DNA is TGTGCCACCAGTGATTTGGATCCCGCCGGGGAGCAGTTCTTC. It translates to CATSDLDPAGEQFF.

This chain joins TRBV27 and TRBJ1-1; 8 positions agree with TRBD1. Germline lookup yields CDR1 MNHEY and CDR2 SMNVEV (reference sequence). V shed 4 bases, J shed 7 bases, and the junction held 5 bases outside the gene matches. The CDR3 totals 13 residues. CDR3 amino acids: CASSSGTGVEAFF. CDR3 bases: TGTGCCAGCAGTTCCGGGACAGGAGTTGAAGCTTTCTTT.

This clone was recorded once. The chain carries TRBV30 and TRBJ1-4, with D uncertain. The CDR3 totals 12 residues. CDR1 is GTSNPN and CDR2 is SVGIG in the germline V gene (reference sequence). The V gene lost 4 bases and the J gene lost 4 bases, with 7 bases spanning the gap. CDR3 in DNA: TGTGCCTGGACAAAACATAATGAAAAACTGTTTTTT. Translated: CAWTKHNEKLFF. Full variable domain (rest looked up from reference TRBV30 and TRBJ1-4): SQTIHQWPATLVQPVGSPLSLECTVEGTSNPNLYWYRQAAGRGLQLLFYSVGIGQISSEVPQNLSASRPQDRQFILSSKKLLLSDSGFYLCAWTKHNEKLFFGSGTQLSVL.

This chain joins TRBV29-1 and TRBJ2-7, with D possibly TRBD1 on 6 matching bases. V was cut by 4 bases and J by 6 bases, with 22 bases left in between. CDR1 and CDR2 from the germline V gene are SQVTM and ANQGSEA. The CDR3 sequence is 15 residues long. In DNA, the CDR3 is TGCAGCGTTGCCCCAAGATCGTTTTCAGGGGTCGAGCAGTACTTC. Amino acids: CSVAPRSFSGVEQYF.

The chain recombines TRBV6-1 with TRBJ2-7; D might be TRBD2 (6 bases). Trimming took 0 bases from V and 2 from J, leaving 11 bases between them. The length of the CDR3 is 15 residues. Germline V gene sequence: CDR1 MNHNS, CDR2 SASEGT. The CDR3 loop reads CASSEASGGPYEQYF. The CDR3 nucleotides read TGTGCCAGCAGTGAAGCTAGCGGTGGACCCTACGAGCAGTACTTC.

V usage is TRBV6-5 and J usage is TRBJ1-2; maybe TRBD1 (6 bases). Germline CDR1 MNHEY, CDR2 SVGAGI. The CDR3 consists of 13 residues. V was pared by 2 bases and J by 5 bases, with 9 bases between. CDR3 sequence reads: CASSYVDSYGYTF. The CDR3 DNA reads TGTGCCAGCAGTTACGTGGACAGTTATGGCTACACCTTC.

This clone turned up a few times. The chain joins TRBV4-2 to TRBJ1-1, with a possible D match to TRBD1 (6 bases). This CDR3 region has 13 residues. Germline CDR1 and CDR2: LGHNA and YNFKEQ. The V gene lost 4 bases and the J gene lost 4 bases, with 10 bases spanning the gap. CDR3 bases: TGTGCCAGCAGCCGCACAGGGTCCACTGAAGCTTTCTTT. It encodes CASSRTGSTEAFF.

The chain combines TRBV24-1 with TRBJ1-5; 10 bases fit TRBD1. CDR3 length: 15 residues. Germline V gene lookup returns CDR1 KGHDR and CDR2 SFDVKD. V dropped 4 bases and J dropped 7; count of bases not matched to a gene: 6. This CDR3 reads CATSEGTGVNQPQHF. Written as DNA, the CDR3 is TGTGCCACCAGTGAAGGGACAGGGGTAAACCAGCCCCAGCATTTT.

The chain recombines TRBV5-4 with TRBJ1-5; D call uncertain. Trimming removed 4 bases at V and 11 bases at J, with 16 bases between. Germline CDR1 is SGHNT and CDR2 is YYREEE (reference sequence). The CDR3 totals 13 residues. In DNA form, the CDR3 reads TGTGCCAGCAGCCACGACACGTCCGTGACCCAGCATTTT. Translated: CASSHDTSVTQHF.

The genes are TRBV4-2 and TRBJ2-1; no definite D call. The CDR3 is 12 amino acids. The germline V and J ends were trimmed by 1 base and 10 bases, with 8 bases remaining between them. Germline CDR1 is LGHNA and CDR2 is YNFKEQ. For the CDR3, the DNA is TGTGCCAGCAGCCAAGGCGGCCAAGAGCAGTTCTTC. This sequence encodes CASSQGGQEQFF.